Each of the 20 T cell receptor beta chains below was sequenced from the same sample in a study of beta chain features in type 1 diabetes. The authors reverse transcribed all of the isolated RNA, so sequencing captured expressed TCRB transcripts. Clones were sequenced by immunoSEQ multiplex PCR, and TCRdb holds only the in-frame ones, with some missing. The table has 250,000 to 400,000 clones, approximately 15% seen once. Sequencing was performed on central memory CD4+ T cells from blood. The receptors stem from a man aged 25 to 45 in good health.

The chain links TRBV7-3 to TRBJ2-5; TRBD2 might be the D (6 bases). This CDR3 contains 16 residues. From germline, CDR1 is SGHTA and CDR2 FQGTGA. The V and J ends lost 1 base and 5 bases respectively, with 17 bases between them. The chain's CDR3 is CASSLRPSTAGETQYF. The CDR3 DNA reads TGTGCCAGCAGCTTAAGGCCGTCGACGGCGGGGGAGACCCAGTACTTC.

The chain employs TRBV6-5 and TRBJ1-1; D gene uncertain. From germline, CDR1 is MNHEY and CDR2 SVGAGI. V lost 2 bases and J lost 1, with 5 bases in between. This CDR3 has 13 amino acids. In DNA form, the CDR3 reads TGTGCCAGCAGTTACGTACAGAACACTGAAGCTTTCTTT. Protein product: CASSYVQNTEAFF.

The sample holds a few counts of this clone. The chain couples TRBV19 to TRBJ1-2; 7 positions match TRBD1. Germline CDR1 LNHDA, CDR2 SQIVND (reference sequence). The length of the CDR3 is 13 residues. V trimming: 9 bases; J trimming: 8 bases; junction bases outside the gene matches: 12. CDR3 nucleotides: TGTGCCAGCTCGGGACAGATTTCTGGGGGCTACACCTTC. Translation: CASSGQISGGYTF. Complete variable domain (other parts from reference TRBV19 and TRBJ1-2): DGGITQSPKYLFRKEGQNVTLSCEQNLNHDAMYWYRQDPGQGLRLIYYSQIVNDFQKGDIAEGYSVSREKKESFPLTVTSAQKNPTAFYLCASSGQISGGYTFGSGTRLTVV.

This clone turned up a few times. In DNA form, the CDR3 reads TGTGCCAGCAGTGAAAGCGGGAGGATGACCGGGGAGCTGTTTTTT. Amino acids: CASSESGRMTGELFF. This chain connects TRBV6-1 to TRBJ2-2; 9 bases line up with TRBD2. Trimming took 2 bases from V and 5 from J; bases not matched to a gene: 3. Per germline, CDR1 MNHNS and CDR2 SASEGT. The CDR3 is 15 amino acids.

This clone was picked up many times. The chain links TRBV5-1 to TRBJ2-1, with TRBD2 matching over 11 bases. Losses at the gene ends were 3 bases for V and 6 bases for J; bases not matched to a gene: 8. From germline, CDR1 is SGHRS and CDR2 YFSETQ. There are 16 residues in the CDR3. CDR3 loop: CASSSLAGGPVNEQFF. CDR3 in DNA: TGCGCCAGCAGCTCGTTAGCGGGAGGGCCGGTCAATGAGCAGTTCTTC.

The V gene is TRBV7-9, the J gene TRBJ1-1; D is possibly TRBD1 (5 bases). The length of the CDR3 is 14 residues. CDR1 is SEHNR, CDR2 FQNEAQ, per germline (reference sequence). The germline V and J ends were trimmed by 1 base and 4 bases, with 10 bases remaining between them. CDR3 sequence: CASSLETAGTEAFF. The DNA of the CDR3 is TGTGCCAGCAGCTTAGAGACAGCCGGCACTGAAGCTTTCTTT.

This clone has just a few counts. The rearrangement links TRBV5-6 to TRBJ2-5; a possible D gene is TRBD2 (5 bases). V was trimmed by 3 bases and J by 1 base, leaving 13 bases between them. This CDR3 spans 15 amino acids. Looked up from germline, CDR1 is SGHDT and CDR2 is YYEEEE. Here the CDR3 reads CASSSGSGVQETQYF. The DNA for the CDR3 is TGTGCCAGCAGCTCCGGCAGCGGTGTCCAAGAGACCCAGTACTTC.

The gene calls are TRBV4-3 and TRBJ2-5; the D gene is possibly TRBD1 (5 bases). The CDR3 spans 16 residues. Germline V gene data show CDR1 as LGHNA and CDR2 as YSLEER. Trimming left V 0 bases short and J 5 bases short, with 16 bases between. The CDR3 DNA sequence: TGCGCCAGCAGCCAAGATTTCCAGGGTGGGTTTGAGACCCAGTACTTC. Translated: CASSQDFQGGFETQYF.

V usage is TRBV5-6 and J usage is TRBJ1-4; TRBD1 might be the D (6 bases). The V gene's germline CDR1 is SGHDT and CDR2 YYEEEE. The germline V and J ends were trimmed by 2 bases and 8 bases, with 19 bases remaining between them. The CDR3 has 16 amino acids. The CDR3 DNA is TGTGCCAGCAGCTTTGGTACCGGGGGGCTGAGAGAAAAACTGTTTTTT. Its translation is CASSFGTGGLREKLFF. The full variable domain, with the rest looked up from reference TRBV5-6 and TRBJ1-4, is DAGVTQSPTHLIKTRGQQVTLRCSPKSGHDTVSWYQQALGQGPQFIFQYYEEEERQRGNFPDRFSGHQFPNYSSELNVNALLLGDSALYLCASSFGTGGLREKLFFGSGTQLSVL.

This clone was observed many times. The chain employs TRBV6-1 and TRBJ2-5; TRBD1 matches at 8 bases. The CDR3 spans 14 residues. Germline V lookup: CDR1 MNHNS, CDR2 SASEGT. V was pared by 8 bases and J by 5 bases, with 10 bases of the junction left unmatched. The CDR3 spells CASGRQGSVETQYF. The CDR3 nucleotides are TGTGCCAGCGGCCGACAGGGGAGTGTGGAGACCCAGTACTTC.

The rearrangement joins TRBV29-1 to TRBJ1-1, with D hard to call. Trimming pared 5 bases from V and 0 bases from J, leaving 7 bases between. The germline V gene encodes CDR1 SQVTM and CDR2 ANQGSEA. The length of the CDR3 is 12 residues. The CDR3 is CSVLDLNTEAFF. DNA for the CDR3: TGCAGCGTTCTCGACTTGAACACTGAAGCTTTCTTT. Filled out from reference TRBV29-1 and TRBJ1-1, the complete variable domain reads SAVISQKPSRDICQRGTSLTIQCQVDSQVTMMFWYRQQPGQSLTLIATANQGSEATYESGFVIDKFPISRPNLTFSTLTVSNMSPEDSSIYLCSVLDLNTEAFFGQGTRLTVV.

In this sample, this clone turned up a few times. The chain recombines TRBV10-3 with TRBJ2-5, with D hard to call. The CDR3 runs 12 residues. Germline CDR1 ENHRY, CDR2 SYGVKD. V dropped 2 bases and J dropped 4 bases, with 5 bases sitting between them. DNA of the CDR3: TGTGCCATCAGTGAGGGTTCAGAGACCCAGTACTTC. It is translated as CAISEGSETQYF.

This rearrangement joins TRBV30 to TRBJ1-1; D unresolved. Germline V gene lookup returns CDR1 GTSNPN and CDR2 SVGIG (reference sequence). With 6 bases removed from V and 1 base from J, the gap between germline ends came to 6 bases. This CDR3 contains 11 residues. The CDR3 DNA sequence: TGTGCCTGCTATAAGAACACTGAAGCTTTCTTT. Translating gives CACYKNTEAFF.

The chain's CDR3 is CASSLKDYGYTF. CDR3 DNA sequence: TGTGCCAGCAGCTTGAAAGACTATGGCTACACCTTC. This chain connects TRBV5-6 to TRBJ1-2; D is uncertain. Germline-derived CDR1 and CDR2 are SGHDT and YYEEEE. V gave up 1 base and J gave up 3 bases, with 4 bases separating them. CDR3 length: 12 amino acids.

The chain combines TRBV6-6 with TRBJ1-3; unclear D gene. The CDR3 has 15 residues. Germline CDR1 reads MNHNY; CDR2 reads SVGAGI (reference sequence). V lost 2 bases to trimming and J lost 0 bases, with 8 bases between them. This CDR3 reads CASSYGNTSGNTIYF. In nucleotides, the CDR3 is TGTGCCAGCAGTTACGGGAACACCTCTGGAAACACCATATATTTT.

This clone turned up a few times. The V call is TRBV6-1, the J call TRBJ2-5; D is possibly TRBD1 (5 bases). The germline V gene has CDR1 MNHNS and CDR2 SASEGT. This CDR3 contains 13 residues. Trimming left V 11 bases short and J 5 bases short, with 18 bases between. The CDR3: CAATSQGWETQYF. The DNA of the CDR3 is TGTGCCGCCACTTCCCAGGGTTGGGAGACCCAGTACTTC.

V is TRBV10-3 and J is TRBJ1-2; perhaps TRBD1 as D (5 bases). The germline V and J ends were trimmed by 6 bases and 8 bases, with 13 bases remaining between them. Germline CDR1 is ENHRY and CDR2 is SYGVKD. The CDR3 runs to 12 residues. This CDR3 reads CAIRRPGNGYTF. Here the CDR3 DNA reads TGTGCCATCAGGCGACCAGGGAACGGCTACACCTTC.

The DNA for the CDR3 is TGCGCCAGCAGTATGGGGGGCGGCAATCAGCCCCAGCATTTT. Protein: CASSMGGGNQPQHF. The rearrangement links TRBV5-1 to TRBJ1-5, with D possibly matching TRBD1 (6 bases). The V end was cut by 5 bases, the J end by 2 bases, with 11 bases between. Germline V gives CDR1 SGHRS, CDR2 YFSETQ. The CDR3 contains 14 residues.

This clone was seen more than once but under ten times. The rearrangement joins TRBV5-1 to TRBJ1-1; TRBD1 agrees at 7 bases. This CDR3 contains 15 residues. J lost 6 bases, V lost 2 bases, and 10 bases had no gene match. In germline, CDR1 is SGHRS, CDR2 YFSETQ. CDR3 coding DNA: TGCGCCAGCAGCTTCCAGAGGGGGCTGGGGGCTGAAGCTTTCTTT. It encodes CASSFQRGLGAEAFF.

This clone was seen many times. The chain couples TRBV9 to TRBJ2-7, with D possibly being TRBD1 (5 bases). This CDR3 comprises 15 residues. Germline V gene data show CDR1 as SGDLS and CDR2 as YYNGEE. The V end was cut by 4 bases, the J end by 2 bases, with 16 bases between. The CDR3 loop is CASSRQGAGTYEQYF. As DNA, the CDR3 is TGTGCCAGCAGCCGTCAAGGGGCAGGGACCTACGAGCAGTACTTC.